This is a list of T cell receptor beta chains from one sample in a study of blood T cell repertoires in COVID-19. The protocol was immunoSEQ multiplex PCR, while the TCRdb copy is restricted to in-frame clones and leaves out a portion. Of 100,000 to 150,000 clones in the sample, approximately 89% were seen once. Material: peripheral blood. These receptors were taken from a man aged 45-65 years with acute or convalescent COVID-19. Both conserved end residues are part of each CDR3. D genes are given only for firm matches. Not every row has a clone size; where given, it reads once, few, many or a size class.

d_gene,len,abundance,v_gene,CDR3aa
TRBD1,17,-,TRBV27,CASSRNLPGQGRSPLHF
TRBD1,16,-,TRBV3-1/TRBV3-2,CASSSAGTGGHTEAFF
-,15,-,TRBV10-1,CASSESTAGYTEAFF
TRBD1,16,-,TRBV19,CASSVNPGQGSDGYTF
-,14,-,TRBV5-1,CASTLRRYPDTQYF
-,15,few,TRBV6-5,CASSFGLLPFTEAFF
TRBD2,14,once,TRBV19,CASSMILAAGTQYF
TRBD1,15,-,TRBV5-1,CASSLSGTVNTEAFF
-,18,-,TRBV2,CASSEALTVTVMGTEAFF
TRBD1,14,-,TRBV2,CASSLRGRGGELFF
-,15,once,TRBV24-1,CATSDKALGREAQYF
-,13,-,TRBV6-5,CASSRDSQETQYF
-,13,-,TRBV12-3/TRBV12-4,CASSFTGPSEAFF
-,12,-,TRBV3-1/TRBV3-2,CASSQVQGQPVF
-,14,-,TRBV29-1,CSASGLLGLSEAFF
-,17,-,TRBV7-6,CASSLAFQGLINTEAFF
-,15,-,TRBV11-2,CASSLQGGQALEQYF
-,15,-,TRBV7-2,CASSLSPATNEKLFF
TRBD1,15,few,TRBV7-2,CASSSRTGDRQPQHF
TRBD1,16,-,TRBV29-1,CSVRTGGRSAYNEQFF
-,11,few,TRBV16,CASSQSLGYTF
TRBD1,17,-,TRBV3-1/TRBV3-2,CASSQNYRQGDNEKLFF
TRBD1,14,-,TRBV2,CASVGQGPYTEAFF
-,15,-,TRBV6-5,CASRPQSLSGNEQFF
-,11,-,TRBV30,CAHSREVEQYF
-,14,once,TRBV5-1,CASSGQGGTGELFF
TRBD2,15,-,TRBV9,CASTRLAGGGETQYF
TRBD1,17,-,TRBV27,CASSLGTDQSLVNTQYF
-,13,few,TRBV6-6,CASSLDSYNEQFF
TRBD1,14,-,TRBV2,CASNKGTGHQPQHF
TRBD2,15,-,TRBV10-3,CASDGGTSGKETQYF
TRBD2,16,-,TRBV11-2,CASSLIRGGGRGQQYF
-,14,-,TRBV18,CASSPGGRGTEAFF
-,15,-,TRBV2,CASSLQARGTQPQHF
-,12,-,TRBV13,CASSVGLHGYTF
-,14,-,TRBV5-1,CASSLFGGNTEAFF
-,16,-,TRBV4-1,CASSQGRQTTYYGYTF
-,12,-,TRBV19,CASRKGRYGYTF
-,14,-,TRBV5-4,CASSSPTATDTQYF
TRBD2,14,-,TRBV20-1,CSASSGRTTGELFF
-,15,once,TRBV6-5,CASIISAGGNQPQHF
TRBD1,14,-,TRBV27,CASSLQGAAHEQYF
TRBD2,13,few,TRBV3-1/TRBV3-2,CASSLLSGETQYF
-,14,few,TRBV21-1,CASSKAEVDQPQHF
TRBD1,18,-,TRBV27,CASSRVPAGQGYQETQYF
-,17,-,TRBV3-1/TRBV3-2,CASSQDLEGARYNEQFF
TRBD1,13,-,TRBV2,CASKRGQGDTQYF